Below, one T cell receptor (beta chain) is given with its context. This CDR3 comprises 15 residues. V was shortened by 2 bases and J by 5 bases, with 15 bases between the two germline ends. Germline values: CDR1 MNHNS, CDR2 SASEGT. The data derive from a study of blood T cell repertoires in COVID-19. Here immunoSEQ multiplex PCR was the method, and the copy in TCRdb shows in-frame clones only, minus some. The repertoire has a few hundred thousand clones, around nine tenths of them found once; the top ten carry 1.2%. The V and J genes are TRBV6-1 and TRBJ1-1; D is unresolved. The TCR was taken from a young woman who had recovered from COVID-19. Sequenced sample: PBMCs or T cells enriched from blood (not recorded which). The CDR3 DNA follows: TGTGCCAGCAGTGAACGGAGCGGGAGGTGGACTGAAGCTTTCTTT. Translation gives CASSERSGRWTEAFF.